The 27 T cell receptor beta chains presented below share a single source sample, sequenced in a study of beta chain features in type 1 diabetes. Study-level results: People with Type 1 diabetes carried modestly yet significantly shorter TCRB CDR3s in all four CD4+ subsets.

The entirety of the isolated RNA underwent reverse transcription, so expressed TCRB transcripts were sequenced. Profiling relied on immunoSEQ multiplex PCR, and the TCRdb table lists in-frame clones only, not all of them. The sample contains hundreds of thousands of clones, over 13% of which appear only once. Their antigen targets remain unknown. Sequencing was done on a sample of naive CD4+ T cells from blood. The source is a man aged 18 to 29 with type 1 diabetes.

This clone occurred a few times. The V gene is TRBV10-1, the J gene TRBJ2-6, with D perhaps TRBD1 (5 bases). CDR1 is WNHNN, CDR2 SYGVQD, per germline (reference sequence). The V end lost 3 bases, the J end lost 13 bases, and 10 bases lay between the germline ends. The CDR3 sequence is 12 residues long. The CDR3 loop reads CASSDSGRVLTF. CDR3 in DNA: TGCGCCAGCAGTGATTCAGGGCGAGTCCTGACTTTC.

This clone showed up just a few times. The V gene is TRBV4-3, the J gene TRBJ2-1, with TRBD1 matching over 8 bases. Germline lookup yields CDR1 LGHNA and CDR2 YSLEER. The CDR3 is 14 residues long. V shed 4 bases and J 6 bases; nucleotides not matched to a gene: 5. The chain's CDR3 is CASSRWTGINEQFF. As DNA, the CDR3 is TGCGCCAGCAGCCGATGGACAGGGATCAATGAGCAGTTCTTC.

J is TRBJ1-2 and V is TRBV28; D remains unclear. Germline CDR1 MDHEN, CDR2 SYDVKM. This CDR3 is built from 12 residues. The germline V and J ends were trimmed by 7 bases and 8 bases, with 14 bases remaining between them. CDR3 DNA sequence: TGTGCCAGCATGGAGGCAGGCTGGGGCTACACCTTC. Its protein is CASMEAGWGYTF.

CDR3 nucleotides: TGTGCCAGCAGTTTATTAGGGAACGAAAAACTGTTTTTT. This translates into CASSLLGNEKLFF. This rearrangement joins TRBV27 to TRBJ1-4; unclear D gene. The CDR3 consists of 13 residues. Germline assignment: CDR1 MNHEY and CDR2 SMNVEV (reference sequence). Trimming removed 1 base from V and 8 bases from J, with 8 bases in between.

CDR3 residues: CASSSGTGIRETQYF. The CDR3 DNA sequence: TGTGCCAGCAGCTCCGGGACAGGGATTAGAGAGACCCAGTACTTC. The chain joins TRBV7-8 to TRBJ2-5; 9 bases are a match to TRBD1. The CDR3 extends over 15 amino acids. CDR1 and CDR2 (germline): SGHVS, FQNEAQ. Trimming removed 4 bases from V and 4 bases from J; junction bases left unmatched: 7.

CDR3 nucleotide sequence: TGTGCCAGCAGTGCCCTGACAGCGAGCTCCTACAATGAGCAGTTCTTC. It codes for CASSALTASSYNEQFF. The chain combines TRBV28 with TRBJ2-1, with TRBD1 as a possible D gene (5 bases). V was shortened by 5 bases and J by 0 bases, with 14 bases between the two germline ends. Looked up from germline, CDR1 is MDHEN and CDR2 is SYDVKM. The CDR3 is made up of 16 amino acids. The whole variable domain, remainder taken from reference TRBV28 and TRBJ2-1, is DVKVTQSSRYLVKRTGEKVFLECVQDMDHENMFWYRQDPGLGLRLIYFSYDVKMKEKGDIPEGYSVSREKKERFSLILESASTNQTSMYLCASSALTASSYNEQFFGPGTRLTVL.

This clone came up a few times. This rearrangement joins TRBV27 to TRBJ2-5, with a tentative D call TRBD2 (6 bases). Trimming removed 5 bases from V and 7 bases from J, with 8 bases in between. The CDR3 is 11 amino acids. Looked up from germline, CDR1 is MNHEY and CDR2 is SMNVEV (reference sequence). The CDR3 sequence: CASSPGGTQYF. The CDR3 bases are TGTGCCAGCAGTCCCGGGGGGACCCAGTACTTC.

This clone was found once. The gene calls are TRBV27 and TRBJ1-1; D is uncertain. V dropped 0 bases and J dropped 0 bases, with 2 bases sitting between them. Germline CDR1 reads MNHEY; CDR2 reads SMNVEV (reference sequence). The CDR3 loop spans 13 amino acids. The DNA of the CDR3 is TGTGCCAGCAGTTTATCGTTGAACACTGAAGCTTTCTTT. Its translation is CASSLSLNTEAFF.

The J gene is TRBJ2-3, the V gene TRBV2; possible D gene TRBD2, 5 bases. Germline V gene sequence: CDR1 SNHLY, CDR2 FYNNEI. The CDR3 covers 14 residues. The V end lost 5 bases, the J end lost 2 bases, and 11 bases lay between the germline ends. The CDR3 coding sequence is TGTGCCAGCAGTCCCTGGACTGTCACAGATACGCAGTATTTT. Its translation is CASSPWTVTDTQYF.

The count of this clone is one. The sample holds other DNA sequences that translate to the same CDR3. The J gene is TRBJ1-1, the V gene TRBV2; D remains ambiguous. The V gene lost 3 bases and the J gene lost 7 bases, with 6 bases spanning the gap. The CDR3 covers 11 residues. CDR1 and CDR2 (germline): SNHLY, FYNNEI. The CDR3: CASSERDEAFF. CDR3 DNA: TGTGCCAGCAGTGAGAGAGATGAAGCTTTCTTT.

Notes on this clone: The same CDR3 is also encoded by other DNA sequences in this sample. The chain is built from TRBV28 and TRBJ2-6; TRBD1 aligns across 7 bases. This CDR3 contains 15 residues. Trimming took 4 bases from V and 4 from J; bases not matched to a gene: 4. Germline values: CDR1 MDHEN, CDR2 SYDVKM. CDR3 residues: CASSSQGSGANVLTF. In DNA, the CDR3 is TGTGCCAGCAGTTCACAGGGGAGCGGGGCCAACGTCCTGACTTTC.

The rearrangement links TRBV5-6 to TRBJ2-1; TRBD1 aligns across 11 bases. The V gene's germline CDR1 is SGHDT and CDR2 YYEEEE. The CDR3 has 15 amino acids. V dropped 3 bases and J dropped 7; count of bases not matched to a gene: 6. The CDR3 sequence: CASSSGQGAGNEQFF. Here the CDR3 DNA reads TGTGCCAGCAGCTCTGGACAGGGGGCTGGGAATGAGCAGTTCTTC.

The genes are TRBV5-6 and TRBJ2-7, with D possibly matching TRBD2 (6 bases). CDR1 and CDR2 (germline): SGHDT, YYEEEE. Trimming took off 2 bases at V and 8 bases at J, with 17 bases between the two ends. This CDR3 contains 14 residues. The CDR3 loop reads CASSFIGSSVKQYF. CDR3 nucleotides: TGTGCCAGCAGCTTTATCGGGAGTAGCGTCAAGCAGTACTTC.

This clone was seen a few times. This sequence joins TRBV30 and TRBJ1-5; 7 positions match TRBD1. The CDR3 runs 12 residues. CDR1 GTSNPN and CDR2 SVGIG come from the germline V gene (reference sequence). Trimming at V came to 6 bases and at J to 2 bases, leaving 1 base not matched to a gene. CDR3 amino acids: CACGQGNQPQHF. DNA of the CDR3: TGTGCCTGTGGACAGGGCAATCAGCCCCAGCATTTT. Supplemented by reference TRBV30 and TRBJ1-5, the full variable domain reads SQTIHQWPATLVQPVGSPLSLECTVEGTSNPNLYWYRQAAGRGLQLLFYSVGIGQISSEVPQNLSASRPQDRQFILSSKKLLLSDSGFYLCACGQGNQPQHFGDGTRLSIL.

This clone was seen more than once but under ten times. The chain combines TRBV30 with TRBJ1-2; possible D gene TRBD1, 5 bases. Trimming took 4 bases from V and 8 from J, leaving 14 bases between them. The CDR3 extends over 12 amino acids. CDR1 is GTSNPN and CDR2 is SVGIG in the germline V gene (reference sequence). CDR3 bases: TGTGCCTGGATTAATGGGGCTTGGGGCTACACCTTC. This codes for CAWINGAWGYTF.

V usage is TRBV11-2 and J usage is TRBJ2-6; D call uncertain. Trimming took 1 base from V and 0 from J, leaving 4 bases between them. The germline V gene encodes CDR1 SGHAT and CDR2 FQNNGV. There are 15 residues in the CDR3. The CDR3 loop is CASSLGSSGANVLTF. Here the CDR3 DNA reads TGTGCCAGCAGCTTAGGGAGCTCTGGGGCCAACGTCCTGACTTTC.

This clone was detected a few times. CDR3: CASSYSTRPSYEQYF. DNA for the CDR3: TGTGCCAGCAGTTACTCGACTAGACCGTCCTACGAGCAGTACTTC. V and J are TRBV6-5 and TRBJ2-7; TRBD2 is a possible D gene (6 bases). The V gene's germline CDR1 is MNHEY and CDR2 SVGAGI. The CDR3 is 15 amino acids. The V end lost 0 bases, the J end lost 1 base, and 10 bases lay between the germline ends.

This clone was counted a few times. This chain joins TRBV10-3 and TRBJ2-1; the D is unclear. V dropped 4 bases and J dropped 4 bases, with 5 bases sitting between them. Germline CDR1 reads ENHRY; CDR2 reads SYGVKD. CDR3 length equals 12 residues. The CDR3 region is CAISGQYNEQFF. In DNA, the CDR3 is TGTGCCATCAGTGGGCAGTACAATGAGCAGTTCTTC.

The table lists this clone with a few counts. V gene TRBV10-3 combines with J gene TRBJ2-5, with 14 bases that match TRBD2. The junction had 3 bases not matched to a gene; V was cut back by 10 bases and J by 2 bases. Germline CDR1 ENHRY, CDR2 SYGVKD. The CDR3 has 14 residues. CDR3 nucleotide sequence: TGTGCCACGGGACTAGCGGGGGTTCAAGAGACCCAGTACTTC. Its translation: CATGLAGVQETQYF.

This rearrangement joins TRBV10-3 to TRBJ2-2; D remains ambiguous. V lost 0 bases and J 0 bases, leaving 17 bases between the germline ends. The CDR3 is made up of 19 amino acids. Germline CDR1 and CDR2: ENHRY and SYGVKD. The CDR3 DNA reads TGTGCCATCAGTGAGTCGACCCTCACAGTAACCTCGAACACCGGGGAGCTGTTTTTT. Translation: CAISESTLTVTSNTGELFF.

This rearrangement joins TRBV6-4 to TRBJ2-1; 9 positions match TRBD1. The length of the CDR3 is 15 residues. Trimming at V came to 3 bases and at J to 5 bases, leaving 5 bases not matched to a gene. Germline-derived CDR1 and CDR2 are MRHNA and SNTAGT. CDR3 amino acids: CASSDLTGGHNEQFF. CDR3 coding DNA: TGTGCCAGCAGTGATTTGACAGGGGGACACAATGAGCAGTTCTTC.

V usage is TRBV7-2 and J usage is TRBJ1-1; D is perhaps TRBD1 (6 bases). The V end lost 3 bases, the J end lost 2 bases, and 13 bases lay between the germline ends. The CDR3 extends over 15 amino acids. CDR1 SGHTA and CDR2 FQGNSA come from the germline V gene. For the CDR3, the DNA is TGTGCCAGCAGCTTTGGTGGGGGGCTCAACACTGAAGCTTTCTTT. This translates into CASSFGGGLNTEAFF.

CDR3 in amino acids: CASSTAGTASYNEQFF. The CDR3 bases are TGTGCCAGCAGCACAGCCGGGACAGCCTCCTACAATGAGCAGTTCTTC. This rearrangement joins TRBV5-4 to TRBJ2-1; TRBD1 matches 7 bases. V lost 4 bases and J lost 0; bases outside the gene matches: 7. Germline CDR1 and CDR2: SGHNT and YYREEE (reference sequence). This CDR3 has 16 residues.

The chain employs TRBV28 and TRBJ1-2, with TRBD1 as a possible D gene (6 bases). CDR1 and CDR2 from the germline V gene are MDHEN and SYDVKM. The ends were cut back, 5 bases at V and 4 bases at J, with 14 bases in the middle. The CDR3 extends over 14 amino acids. This CDR3 reads CASSPDSASYGYTF. The CDR3 DNA is TGTGCCAGCAGTCCGGACAGTGCCAGCTATGGCTACACCTTC.

This clone was seen only a few times. This chain connects TRBV7-2 to TRBJ1-5; D is undetermined. Trimming stripped 2 bases from V and 6 bases from J, with 8 bases between. This CDR3 spans 13 amino acids. CDR1 and CDR2 from the germline V gene are SGHTA and FQGNSA. The chain's CDR3 is CASSLRGGQPQHF. CDR3 bases: TGTGCCAGCAGCTTACGGGGAGGTCAGCCCCAGCATTTT. Filled out from reference TRBV7-2 and TRBJ1-5, the complete variable domain reads GAGVSQSPSNKVTEKGKDVELRCDPISGHTALYWYRQSLGQGLEFLIYFQGNSAPDKSGLPSDRFSAERTGGSVSTLTIQRTQQEDSAVYLCASSLRGGQPQHFGDGTRLSIL.

The table lists this clone with a few counts. The chain employs TRBV7-9 and TRBJ2-4; no clear D gene. The CDR3 extends over 15 amino acids. The V and J ends lost 5 bases and 1 base respectively, with 12 bases between them. Germline V gives CDR1 SEHNR, CDR2 FQNEAQ (reference sequence). The chain's CDR3 is CASSREAVAKNIQYF. For the CDR3, the DNA is TGTGCCAGCAGCAGAGAAGCTGTGGCCAAAAACATTCAGTACTTC.

This CDR3 is CASSLGRQETQYF. The CDR3 nucleotides read TGTGCCAGCAGCTTAGGACGGCAAGAGACCCAGTACTTC. The chain links TRBV7-6 to TRBJ2-5; D gene unclear. V shed 1 base and J shed 2 bases, with 5 bases lying between them. Germline CDR1 is SGHVS and CDR2 is FNYEAQ. The CDR3 has 13 residues.